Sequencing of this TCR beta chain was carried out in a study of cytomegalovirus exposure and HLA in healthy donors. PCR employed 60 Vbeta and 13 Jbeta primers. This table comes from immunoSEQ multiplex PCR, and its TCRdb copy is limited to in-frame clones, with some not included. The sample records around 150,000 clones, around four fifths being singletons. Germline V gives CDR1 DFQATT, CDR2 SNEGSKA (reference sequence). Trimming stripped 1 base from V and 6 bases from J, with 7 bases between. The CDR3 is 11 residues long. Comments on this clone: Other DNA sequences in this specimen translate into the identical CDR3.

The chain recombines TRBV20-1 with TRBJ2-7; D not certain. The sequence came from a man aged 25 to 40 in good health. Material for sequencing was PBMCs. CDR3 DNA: TGCAGTGCTAGAGGGCTTGGCGAGCAGTACTTC. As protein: CSARGLGEQYF.